This TCR beta chain comes out of a study of blood T cell repertoires in COVID-19. Background on the study: Researchers got acute and convalescent COVID-19 samples from the United States, Italy and Spain. PBMCs, B-cell-depleted T cells, or T cells provided the cDNA or gDNA that made up the material.

In the authors' methods: It was from reference gene primer amplification that nucleated cell counts were estimated. This table comes from immunoSEQ multiplex PCR, and its TCRdb copy is limited to in-frame clones, with some not included. V and J calls and clone size are given by that table; D and trimming were obtained from the DNA. The sample has over 40,000 clones; less than 95% are singletons. Sequencing was done on a sample of peripheral blood. The TCR sequence derives from a man in his 70s with active COVID-19.

The CDR3 sequence is CASSRDRGNYQPQHF. CDR3 nucleotide sequence: TGTGCCAGTAGTAGGGACAGGGGAAATTACCAGCCCCAGCATTTT. The chain joins TRBV19 to TRBJ1-5; 10 nucleotides agree with TRBD1. This CDR3 spans 15 amino acids. The J segment lost 7 bases and the V segment lost 4 bases, leaving 7 bases of the junction unmatched. Per germline, CDR1 LNHDA and CDR2 SQIVND (reference sequence).